The T cell receptor (beta chain) described here comes from a study of cytomegalovirus exposure and HLA in healthy donors. Study-level information: Genotyping of nearly 400 donors showed that 80% to 90% belonged to the Caucasian-associated ancestry cluster. Overall study results and limits: Listed as cytomegalovirus-associated were 164 TCR beta chains. The authors reported that TCR beta sequences could predict HLA-A and HLA-B alleles. These predictions were accurate for most subjects in the first cohort. Across donors, presence/absence analyses took sequencing depth to be roughly uniform.

A multiplex PCR was run with 60 Vbeta primers and 13 Jbeta primers. TCRdb's copy holds only in-frame clones and misses some; the assay was immunoSEQ multiplex PCR. The data contain some 200,000 clones, roughly 9.4% of them singletons. A remark on this clone: Antigen specificity is unknown.

This TCR came from a woman in her twenties or thirties in good health and CMV-seropositive. Sequenced material: PBMCs.

This chain's CDR3 is CASSALSYLETQYF. DNA of the CDR3: TGTGCCAGCAGTGCCCTGTCCTATCTAGAGACCCAGTACTTC. The chain is built from TRBV2 and TRBJ2-5, with D hard to call. The CDR3 loop spans 14 amino acids. CDR1 and CDR2 (germline): SNHLY, FYNNEI. V lost 4 bases to trimming and J lost 4 bases, with 13 bases between them.